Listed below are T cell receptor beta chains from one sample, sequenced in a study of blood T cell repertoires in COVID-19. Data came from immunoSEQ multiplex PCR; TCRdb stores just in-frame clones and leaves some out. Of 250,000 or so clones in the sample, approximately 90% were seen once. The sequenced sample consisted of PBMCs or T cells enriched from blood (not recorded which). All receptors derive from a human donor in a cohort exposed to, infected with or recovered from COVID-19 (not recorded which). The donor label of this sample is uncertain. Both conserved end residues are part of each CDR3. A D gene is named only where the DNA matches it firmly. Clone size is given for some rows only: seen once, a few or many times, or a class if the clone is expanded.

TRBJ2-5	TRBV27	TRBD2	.	CASSPGGGSGGPKGDQYF	TGTGCCAGCAGCCCAGGTGGTGGTAGCGGGGGGCCCAAGGGGGACCAGTACTTC
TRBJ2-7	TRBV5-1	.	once	CASARLGGPYEQYF	TGCGCCAGCGCGAGGCTGGGGGGGCCGTACGAGCAGTACTTC
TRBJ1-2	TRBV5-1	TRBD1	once	CASSDGQGRNYGYTF	TGCGCCAGCAGCGACGGACAGGGGAGAAACTATGGCTACACCTTC
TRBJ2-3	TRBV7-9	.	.	CASSLFSGLLRTDTQYF	TGTGCCAGCAGCTTATTCTCAGGGCTACTGCGCACAGATACGCAGTATTTT
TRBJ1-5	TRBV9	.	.	CASSVGGDTLGQPQHF	TGTGCCAGCAGCGTAGGGGGAGACACCTTAGGGCAGCCCCAGCATTTT
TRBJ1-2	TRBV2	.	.	CASSFQGRLNYGYTF	TGTGCCAGCAGTTTCCAGGGGCGTCTTAACTATGGCTACACCTTC
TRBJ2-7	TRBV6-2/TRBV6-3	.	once	CASSYLDIHEQYF	TGTGCCAGCAGTTACCTGGACATCCACGAGCAGTACTTC
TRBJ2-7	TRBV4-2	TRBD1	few	CASSPGNPGQIYEQYF	TGTGCCAGCAGCCCGGGGAACCCGGGACAGATCTACGAGCAGTACTTC
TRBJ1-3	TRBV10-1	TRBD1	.	CASYRDRASSGNTIYF	TGCGCCAGCTATCGGGACAGGGCAAGCTCTGGAAACACCATATATTTT
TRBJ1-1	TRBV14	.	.	CASSQGRRNLNTEAFF	TGTGCCAGCAGCCAAGGGAGACGGAACCTAAACACTGAAGCTTTCTTT
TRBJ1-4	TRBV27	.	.	CASSSRGGSGIPVEKLFF	TGTGCCAGCTCCTCACGCGGTGGCAGTGGCATCCCCGTTGAAAAACTGTTTTTT
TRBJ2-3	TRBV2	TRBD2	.	CASSEVGRGGPTDTQYF	TGTGCCAGCAGTGAAGTGGGGCGGGGGGGCCCAACAGATACGCAGTATTTT
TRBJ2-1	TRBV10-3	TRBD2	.	CAISDVAGRIRNEQFF	TGTGCCATCAGTGACGTAGCGGGGCGTATTCGCAATGAGCAGTTCTTC
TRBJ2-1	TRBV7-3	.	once	CASSLTSVPYNEQFF	TGTGCCAGCAGCCTTACTAGTGTCCCCTACAATGAGCAGTTCTTC
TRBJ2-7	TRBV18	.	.	CASSRQNLYEQYF	TGTGCCAGCTCACGACAGAACCTCTACGAGCAGTACTTC
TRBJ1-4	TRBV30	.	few	CAWDRDNEKLFF	TGTGCCTGGGACAGAGATAATGAAAAACTGTTTTTT
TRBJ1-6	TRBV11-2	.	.	CASSRNSPLHF	TGTGCCAGCAGCCGGAATTCACCCCTCCACTTT
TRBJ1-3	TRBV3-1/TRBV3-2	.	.	CASSQGLTGPGNTIYF	TGTGCCAGCAGCCAGGGTCTCACAGGGCCTGGAAACACCATATATTTT
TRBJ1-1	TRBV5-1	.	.	CASRSLLVGPNTEAFF	TGCGCCAGCCGATCCCTTTTAGTTGGGCCGAACACTGAAGCTTTCTTT
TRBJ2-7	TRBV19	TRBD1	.	CASSTFTGTAYEQYF	TGTGCCAGTAGTACTTTTACCGGGACAGCCTACGAGCAGTACTTC
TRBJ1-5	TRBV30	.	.	CAWSLAWGLRSSNQPQHF	TGTGCCTGGAGTCTGGCTTGGGGACTTAGGTCTAGCAATCAGCCCCAGCATTTT
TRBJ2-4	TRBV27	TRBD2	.	CASGSGGAAKNIQYF	TGTGCCAGCGGGAGCGGGGGGGCGGCCAAAAACATTCAGTACTTC
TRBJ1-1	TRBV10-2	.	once	CASSESFPAAEAFF	TGCGCCAGCAGTGAGTCTTTTCCGGCGGCTGAAGCTTTCTTT
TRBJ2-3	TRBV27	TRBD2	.	CASSPGLAGYTDTQYF	TGTGCCAGCAGTCCGGGACTAGCGGGGTACACAGATACGCAGTATTTT
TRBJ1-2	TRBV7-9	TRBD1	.	CASSLGPGGGYTF	TGTGCCAGCAGCTTAGGCCCAGGGGGGGGCTACACCTTC
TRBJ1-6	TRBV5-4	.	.	CASSSRGGSSPLHF	TGTGCCAGCAGCTCGCGAGGAGGAAGTTCACCCCTCCACTTT
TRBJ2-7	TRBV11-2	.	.	CASSLALNSIYEQYF	TGTGCCAGCAGCTTAGCCCTTAACAGTATTTACGAGCAGTACTTC
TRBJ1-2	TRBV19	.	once	CASSNQGDAVYYGYTF	TGTGCCAGTAGTAATCAGGGTGATGCTGTATACTATGGCTACACCTTC
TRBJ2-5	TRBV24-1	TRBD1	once	CATSDLLTGGPETQYF	TGTGCCACCAGTGATTTGCTGACAGGGGGCCCAGAGACCCAGTACTTC
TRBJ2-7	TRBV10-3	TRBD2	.	CAISPSGGDNYEQYF	TGTGCCATCAGCCCCAGCGGGGGCGATAATTACGAGCAGTACTTC
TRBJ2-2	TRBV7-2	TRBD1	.	CASSLVGTGSRAGELFF	TGTGCCAGCAGCTTAGTGGGGACAGGGAGCCGAGCCGGGGAGCTGTTTTTT
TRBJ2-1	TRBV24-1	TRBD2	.	CATSGTSGYNEQFF	TGTGCCACCAGTGGGACTAGCGGGTACAATGAGCAGTTCTTC
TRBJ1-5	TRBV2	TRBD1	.	CASSGQGPGQPQHF	TGTGCCAGCAGCGGACAGGGGCCGGGTCAGCCCCAGCATTTT
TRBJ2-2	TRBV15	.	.	CATSRDSGELFF	TGTGCCACCAGCAGAGATTCGGGGGAGCTGTTTTTT
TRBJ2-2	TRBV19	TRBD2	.	CASSPTSGGMGGELFF	TGTGCCAGTAGTCCGACTAGCGGGGGAATGGGCGGGGAGCTGTTTTTT
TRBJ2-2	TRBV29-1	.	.	CSGQTGVATGELFF	TGCAGCGGACAGACAGGCGTTGCCACCGGGGAGCTGTTTTTT
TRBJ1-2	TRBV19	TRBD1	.	CASSITGTEPYGYTF	TGTGCCAGTAGTATTACCGGGACAGAGCCCTATGGCTACACCTTC
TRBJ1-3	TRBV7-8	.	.	CASSHWTDPVSGNTIYF	TGTGCCAGCAGCCACTGGACAGATCCCGTCTCTGGAAACACCATATATTTT
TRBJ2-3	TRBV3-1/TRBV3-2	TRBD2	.	CASSPTSGGPTDTQYF	TGTGCCAGCAGTCCCACTAGCGGGGGGCCCACAGATACGCAGTATTTT